Listed here is a single T cell receptor (beta chain). It lacks a known antigen. No much larger clone is present one base from it, and per-base qualities are unavailable. The entry originates in a study of T cell clones after liver transplantation (dated by TCRdb to 2018 to 2020). As for the study more broadly: The samples were obtained from ITN030ST, a randomized trial that attempted immunosuppression withdrawal within 2 years after liver transplantation. Donor-reactive T cell clones were identified using TCRbeta sequencing after a pre-transplant mixed lymphocyte reaction and were then followed in post-transplant blood. As an antigen-independent comparator for donor-reactive sequences, third party-reactive TCRbeta sequences were also identified from pre-transplant MLRs. Of the eight recipients, three were HCV-positive, while the remaining recipients had been transplanted for non-autoimmune, non-viral indications. The subjects received no induction therapy and were kept on standard immunosuppression until randomization at 12-24 months post-transplant. To count as tolerant, a recipient had to stay completely off immunosuppression for at least one year without liver enzymes climbing beyond twice the upper limit of normal. Blood samples were taken pre-transplant, pre-randomization before withdrawal, and post-randomization after full withdrawal or failed withdrawal. The studied cohort comprised 8 liver transplant recipients, 3 classified as tolerant and 5 as non-tolerant. The study at large found these results: The conclusions were considered preliminary, being limited by small, heterogeneous patient numbers and non-standardized post-transplant time points. In two subjects, low numbers of available donor cells limited the measurable donor-reactive repertoire. In 5 of 8 subjects, regardless of tolerance or HCV status, circulating donor-reactive CD4 TCRbeta sequences dropped significantly post-transplant. When repertoire turnover was taken into account, detection of donor-reactive sequences was significantly reduced in 7 of 8 subjects for CD4 and in 8 of 8 subjects for CD8. Without allograft tissue specimens, donor-reactive T cells may have migrated into the graft rather than being deleted. Donor-reactive sequences decreased more than third party-reactive sequences, which suggests partial antigen-specific deletion that was not related to withdrawal success.

Unstimulated PBMCs, after thawing, were stained for CD3, CD4 and CD8 and then FACS-sorted into CD3+CD4+ and CD3+CD8+ populations. Randomization to immunosuppression withdrawal applied to every one of the 8 studied subjects. The Qiagen DNeasy Blood and Tissue Kit was used to isolate genomic DNA. Using immunoSEQ, frozen genomic DNA was subjected to high-throughput TCRbeta CDR3 sequencing, a process that included PCR amplification, mapping, bias correction and internal controls. In the authors' own workflow: Only productive rearrangements were retained, and each unique TCRbeta sequence was defined by its CDR3 nucleotide sequence together with its V and J gene. For classification of a sequence as donor-reactive, at least 5-fold expansion in CFSE-low cells relative to unstimulated pre-transplant cells and a frequency of at least 0.01% were required. Minimum frequency thresholds were set for each subject on the basis of the unstimulated sample with the lowest template count, so that a detection power of at least 90% was ensured. Repertoire turnover was measured by Jensen-Shannon divergence between the top 1000 TCRbeta sequences post- and pre-transplant. Two-sided Fisher's exact tests were used to test for changes in the detection of donor-reactive sequences. TCRdb took this table from immuneACCESS and kept in-frame rearrangements with V and J called. Such tables lack part of the clones; where checked against another copy, unresolved V genes explain under half of the gap, and the rest is unexplained. V and J calls and clone size are copied from that table; D and trimming were computed from the DNA. This sample comprises around 77,000 clones, 75% to 90% of them detected only once. The ten largest clones add up to approximately 0.73% of the sample.

This TCR was sampled from a human patient who received a liver transplant. Because of the transplant, the T cells may be the graft donor's rather than the patient's own. Sequences were derived from CD4+ T cells from blood, sampled 12 months after liver transplant.

Here is the DNA: TGTGCCAGCAGTCCGATCGGGACAGGGCGCTACGAGCAGTACTTC. Translated, it gives CASSPIGTGRYEQYF. The chain uses TRBV27 and TRBJ2-7; 9 nucleotides in the junction match TRBD1. From V the trimming removes 5 bases and from J it removes 3 bases, while the gene matches leave 8 bases of the junction unaccounted for. CDR1 and CDR2 are read off the germline V gene (reference sequence) as MNHEY and SMNVEV. Including cysteine and phenylalanine, the CDR3 has 15 amino acids. Kept here is only the CDR3 DNA, which spans 45 bases and is read in frame from base 1.